One T cell receptor (beta chain) is described in this entry. This clonotype was observed a few times. The antigen it recognizes is unknown. No base-level quality is on record; no much larger clone is a single base apart. This sample is part of a study of human T cells and chemical hapten exposure (dated by TCRdb to about 2021). About the full investigation: For sensitization, 2% DPC in acetone was applied to a roughly 2 cm by roughly 2 cm area of upper inner arm skin. Blood samples were taken from patients before sensitization (week 0) and then at 2, 6 and about 24 weeks after DPC sensitization. The study tracked peripheral blood TCR repertoire changes in vivo during primary and secondary sensitization to the hapten diphenylcyclopropenone (DPC) in alopecia patients. Libraries were pooled for sequencing, and per-sample TCR yields varied mainly because of small differences in library volumes within the pool. Patch testing was done on the upper back using Finn chambers containing 0.01% DPC, and results were scored after 6 days according to International Contact Dermatitis Research Group standards. Throughout the study period of around 24 weeks, patients also received therapeutic DPC doses to the scalp every week. The mostly female patient cohort included alopecia areata with under or over 50% scalp involvement, alopecia totalis and alopecia universalis. For TCR sequencing, blood came from about 28 alopecia patients at anywhere from one to four time points (pre-sensitization, 2, 6 and 24 weeks). Broad study findings and their caveats: Patch test score was positively correlated with the number of PT1 expanded TCRs, with significance at thresholds 8, 16 and 32 but not at 4. Expanded TCRs formed significantly more large CDR3 similarity clusters than pre-sensitization or healthy control sets, consistent with antigen-driven responses. The number of TCRs above 1 in 1000 frequency did not change with DPC sensitization; there was no evidence of global repertoire structure alterations. Repeated subsampling changed both the strength of the expansion versus patch-test correlation and the threshold at which the correlation became significant. Alopecia, a presumed autoimmune disease, was present in all patients, so the immune response of the patients might differ from that of healthy individuals.

The intended sense of this specimen's time point label: patch test 1, 2 weeks after DPC sensitization. This specimen's treatment or condition label, per the study, means: therapeutic diphenylcyclopropenone sensitization with weekly scalp DPC. Blood at each patch-test visit was drawn before the patch test was applied. Patients were eligible if aged 18 to 70, diagnosed with alopecia and judged suitable for DPC therapy, and pregnant patients were excluded. Unfractionated whole blood was collected in Tempus Blood RNA tubes, and total RNA was extracted from that blood. Receptor amplification or capture employed RACE. The sequencer was a NextSeq 500. During library preparation, unique molecular identifiers were attached to individual cDNA molecules so that TCRs could be counted quantitatively and reproducibly. For every blood RNA sample, sequencing covered both the TCR alpha and TCR beta chains. Processing in the source paper ran as follows. The median number of TCRs per sample was 95,638, ranging from about 23,224 to 690,600. V, J and CDR3 annotation of the TCR reads was carried out using the Decombinator software suite. For the PS versus PT1 abundance plots, all samples were subsampled to the same number of TCRs (28,000). Expanded TCRs were defined as absent before sensitization and observed at least eight times at the 2-week time point. TCRdb trimmed the raw reads at Q25, called clones with MiXCR and kept productive beta chains. CDR3 protein sequences are deduplicated, and each keeps its most common genes and DNA. These V and J calls derive from TCRdb rather than the authors' analysis. Present in this sample are approximately 82,000 distinct CDR3 sequences, 12% of which were seen just once. The ten largest clones add up to around 3.2% of the sample.

This TCR was recovered from a woman aged 55-70 years with alopecia areata. Some clones in this sample may be carry-over from other donors' samples. The sample here was whole blood, taken in connection with sensitization to the hapten diphenylcyclopropenone (DPC).

The DNA is TGCAGCGTTGTTGGGGCGGTCTATGGCTACACCTTC. Its translation is CSVVGAVYGYTF. The V gene is TRBV29-1 and the J gene is TRBJ1-2; the D segment could be TRBD1, given 5 matching bases. From the cysteine through the phenylalanine, the CDR3 covers 12 amino acids. Of all the DNA, just the CDR3 is kept, 36 bases in frame from base 1. The germline V gene provides CDR1 SQVTM and CDR2 ANQGSEA. V lost 4 bases and J lost 4 bases; the stretch between them is 10 bases long.